The 30 T cell receptor beta chains reported below all come from one sample, sequenced in a study of B cell selection in AIRE deficiency. Profiling relied on immunoSEQ multiplex PCR, and the TCRdb table lists in-frame clones only, not all of them. The top ten clones hold approximately 0.15% of a sample with 20,000 to 25,000 clones, 95% to 98% of them seen once. Conventional CD4 T cells were sorted as CD4+CD127+ cells. Material for sequencing was conventional CD4+ T cells sorted from PBMCs. The receptors here all came from a human donor with AIRE deficiency.

The chain combines TRBV7-2 with TRBJ1-5, with D uncertain. The CDR3 has 12 residues. V lost 2 bases and J 3 bases, leaving 2 bases between the germline ends. CDR1 SGHTA and CDR2 FQGNSA come from the germline V gene. The CDR3 is CASSLPNQPQHF. As DNA, the CDR3 is TGTGCCAGCAGCTTACCCAATCAGCCCCAGCATTTT.

The V gene is TRBV6-1, the J gene TRBJ2-3, with D perhaps being TRBD1 or TRBD2 (5 bases each). Germline V gene sequence: CDR1 MNHNS, CDR2 SASEGT. The V end lost 7 bases, the J end lost 7 bases, and 21 bases lay between the germline ends. This CDR3 region has 15 residues. The CDR3 region is CASIPTGRPRYTQYF. The DNA for the CDR3 is TGTGCCAGCATCCCAACGGGACGCCCTCGTTATACGCAGTATTTT.

The chain couples TRBV28 to TRBJ2-5; 7 positions match TRBD1. V dropped 6 bases and J dropped 2; count of bases not matched to a gene: 6. CDR3 length: 14 residues. Per germline, CDR1 MDHEN and CDR2 SYDVKM. CDR3 region: CASSHSGQQETQYF. The CDR3 DNA reads TGTGCCAGCAGCCACTCGGGACAGCAAGAGACCCAGTACTTC.

This chain links TRBV18 with TRBJ1-2; 9 nucleotides line up with TRBD1. CDR3 size: 15 residues. Trimming removed 0 bases from V and 7 bases from J; junction bases left unmatched: 6. CDR1 is KGHSH and CDR2 is LQKENI in the germline V gene. CDR3 nucleotides: TGTGCCAGCTCACCACCGTATGGGACAGGGCGTGGCTACACCTTC. Protein: CASSPPYGTGRGYTF.

The V call is TRBV6-6, the J call TRBJ2-2, with 8 bases fitting TRBD2. The CDR3 spans 15 residues. The V gene end was trimmed by 9 bases and the J gene end by 1 base; junction bases not matched to a gene: 7. Germline V CDR1 and CDR2: MNHNY, SVGAGI (reference sequence). The CDR3 DNA sequence: TGTGCCAGTCATATCGGGAGGGAGAACACCGGGGAGCTGTTTTTT. Translating it yields CASHIGRENTGELFF.

The genes are TRBV29-1 and TRBJ1-1; D is uncertain. Between the trimmed V and J ends, which lost 4 bases and 2 bases, there was a span of 8 bases. The CDR3 totals 12 residues. Germline V lookup: CDR1 SQVTM, CDR2 ANQGSEA. The chain's CDR3 is CSVGQPNTEAFF. The CDR3 DNA reads TGCAGCGTTGGGCAGCCTAACACTGAAGCTTTCTTT.

The chain uses TRBV19 and TRBJ1-6; 8 bases align to TRBD1. V lost 3 bases, J lost 8 bases, and 6 bases stayed unmatched. Germline V gene lookup returns CDR1 LNHDA and CDR2 SQIVND (reference sequence). The CDR3 consists of 15 residues. The chain's CDR3 is CASSIRQGMDSPLHF. The CDR3 DNA reads as TGTGCCAGTAGTATCCGACAGGGGATGGATTCACCCCTCCACTTT. Full variable domain (remainder filled in from reference TRBV19 and TRBJ1-6): DGGITQSPKYLFRKEGQNVTLSCEQNLNHDAMYWYRQDPGQGLRLIYYSQIVNDFQKGDIAEGYSVSREKKESFPLTVTSAQKNPTAFYLCASSIRQGMDSPLHFGNGTRLTVT.

This clone has a single count. The chain employs TRBV27 and TRBJ2-1; unclear D gene. Germline V gene lookup returns CDR1 MNHEY and CDR2 SMNVEV (reference sequence). The CDR3 runs 13 residues. The germline V and J ends were trimmed by 0 bases and 4 bases, with 4 bases remaining between them. The CDR3 DNA reads as TGTGCCAGCAGTTTATCCCAGTACAATGAGCAGTTCTTC. It encodes CASSLSQYNEQFF.

The chain couples TRBV7-2 to TRBJ1-2, with D possibly matching TRBD1 (6 bases). This CDR3 has 15 amino acids. Germline V gene data show CDR1 as SGHTA and CDR2 as FQGNSA. V lost 5 bases, J lost 4 bases, and 17 bases lay in between. The DNA for the CDR3 is TGTGCCAGCAGCCTGACCCGGGACACCCCCTATGGCTACACCTTC. Protein product: CASSLTRDTPYGYTF.

V is TRBV5-1 and J is TRBJ1-2, with TRBD1 identical over 10 bases. Germline CDR1 SGHRS, CDR2 YFSETQ. The CDR3 totals 14 residues. J gave up 6 bases and V 5 bases, and 7 bases lay outside the gene matches. CDR3 sequence reads: CASRDRDRGDGYTF. The CDR3 nucleotides are TGCGCCAGCAGGGATAGGGACAGGGGAGATGGCTACACCTTC.

The gene calls are TRBV19 and TRBJ2-1; 11 bases are a match to TRBD2. The CDR3 has 15 residues. Germline CDR1 reads LNHDA; CDR2 reads SQIVND (reference sequence). V lost 1 base and J lost 7; bases outside the gene matches: 3. The CDR3 DNA reads TGTGCCAGTAGTATAGTAGCGGGAGGGGTTAATGAGCAGTTCTTC. Translation: CASSIVAGGVNEQFF.

A single count supports this clone. The chain carries TRBV27 and TRBJ1-1; TRBD1 matches 7 bases. The CDR3 has 14 amino acids. Unmatched junction bases numbered 4, after V lost 5 bases and J lost 1 base. Looked up from germline, CDR1 is MNHEY and CDR2 is SMNVEV (reference sequence). Here the CDR3 DNA reads TGTGCCAGCAGTCCACAGGGGAGGAACACTGAAGCTTTCTTT. This codes for CASSPQGRNTEAFF.

The chain uses TRBV18 and TRBJ2-3; 7 bases agree with TRBD2. This CDR3 has 13 residues. Germline V gene data show CDR1 as KGHSH and CDR2 as LQKENI. DNA of the CDR3: TGTGCGTCGCGGGGGACTAGCACAGATACGCAGTATTTT. Its protein is CASRGTSTDTQYF.

This clone was observed a single time. The gene calls are TRBV10-3 and TRBJ2-3; D assignment may be TRBD1 or TRBD2 (5 bases each). The CDR3 totals 15 residues. Germline values: CDR1 ENHRY, CDR2 SYGVKD. With 5 bases removed from V and 1 base from J, the gap between germline ends came to 13 bases. In nucleotides, the CDR3 is TGTGCCATCAGTTACGGGGACGTTGGCACAGATACGCAGTATTTT. Its translation: CAISYGDVGTDTQYF.

The V call is TRBV6-1, the J call TRBJ1-3; D ambiguous. CDR1 is MNHNS and CDR2 is SASEGT in the germline V gene. The CDR3 covers 18 residues. V was cut by 1 base and J by 0 bases, with 16 bases left in between. CDR3 region: CASSEVSVETLSGNTIYF. Here the CDR3 DNA reads TGTGCCAGCAGTGAAGTTAGTGTTGAGACGCTCTCTGGAAACACCATATATTTT.

The chain combines TRBV28 with TRBJ2-7; 8 nucleotides match TRBD2. The CDR3 extends over 15 amino acids. After removal of 4 bases from V and 0 bases from J, the junction contained 5 bases not matched to a gene. The germline V gene has CDR1 MDHEN and CDR2 SYDVKM. CDR3 DNA sequence: TGTGCCAGCAGTTCCATCCGGGAGGGCTCCTACGAGCAGTACTTC. Amino acid sequence: CASSSIREGSYEQYF.

This chain uses TRBV19 with TRBJ2-3; D is perhaps TRBD2 (6 bases). Per the germline V gene, CDR1 is LNHDA and CDR2 is SQIVND (reference sequence). The CDR3 covers 17 residues. Deletions cut 3 bases from V and 1 base from J, with 17 bases between. CDR3 protein: CASSISLGGPGTDTQYF. The CDR3 DNA follows: TGTGCCAGTAGTATCTCCCTGGGAGGACCTGGCACAGATACGCAGTATTTT.

The V and J genes are TRBV19 and TRBJ2-6; TRBD1 matches at 8 bases. The CDR3 loop spans 15 amino acids. The V and J ends lost 6 bases and 2 bases, in that order; junction bases with no gene match: 3. The germline V gene encodes CDR1 LNHDA and CDR2 SQIVND (reference sequence). CDR3 in DNA: TGTGCCAGTAGACTCAGGGGGCCTGGGGCCAACGTCCTGACTTTC. As protein: CASRLRGPGANVLTF.

As for this clone: It is unclear where the CDR3 begins or ends on the DNA, so no DNA is shown, and the CDR3 is as TCRdb lists it. The sample carries other DNA sequences with the same CDR3. The chain couples TRBV19 to TRBJ1-5; no check of the table's D call, TRBD1, against the DNA was made. CDR1 is LNHDA and CDR2 is SQIVND in the germline V gene (reference sequence). The CDR3 numbers 15 amino acids, ends counted. The CDR3 reads CASSILGSGNQPQHF.

This chain connects TRBV4-2 to TRBJ2-1, with D possibly TRBD1 on 6 matching bases. The CDR3 has 15 amino acids. V was pared by 3 bases and J by 4 bases, with 13 bases between. Germline lookup yields CDR1 LGHNA and CDR2 YNFKEQ. The CDR3 DNA reads TGTGCCAGCAGCCAGAGGGGGATAGGGTACAATGAGCAGTTCTTC. This translates into CASSQRGIGYNEQFF.

V usage is TRBV6-5 and J usage is TRBJ1-2; TRBD1 might be the D (5 bases). In germline, CDR1 is MNHEY, CDR2 SVGAGI. V lost 7 bases and J 3 bases, leaving 12 bases between the germline ends. CDR3 size: 13 residues. CDR3 sequence (DNA): TGTGCCAGCACCAGGGAGGGCCACTATGGCTACACCTTC. It translates to CASTREGHYGYTF.

The chain uses TRBV18 and TRBJ2-3; no definite D call. Germline lookup yields CDR1 KGHSH and CDR2 LQKENI. The CDR3 consists of 13 residues. Trimming cost V 0 bases and J 0 bases, with 1 base left between them. CDR3 nucleotide sequence: TGTGCCAGCTCACCACCAAGCACAGATACGCAGTATTTT. As protein: CASSPPSTDTQYF.

The rearrangement joins TRBV7-8 to TRBJ1-3, with D uncertain. In germline, CDR1 is SGHVS, CDR2 FQNEAQ. The CDR3 sequence is 13 residues long. The ends were cut back, 6 bases at V and 1 base at J, with 7 bases in the middle. CDR3 region: CASRDSSGNTIYF. Here the CDR3 DNA reads TGTGCCAGCAGGGATTCATCTGGAAACACCATATATTTT.

The chain has TRBV7-9 and TRBJ1-6, with D possibly matching TRBD1 (5 bases). Trimming took 3 bases from V and 14 from J, leaving 8 bases between them. Germline-derived CDR1 and CDR2 are SEHNR and FQNEAQ (reference sequence). This CDR3 has 11 amino acids. The CDR3 is CASSFREALHF. The DNA of the CDR3 is TGTGCCAGCAGCTTCAGGGAGGCCCTCCACTTT.

The chain links TRBV4-2 to TRBJ2-1; D gene unclear. Germline values: CDR1 LGHNA, CDR2 YNFKEQ. V gave up 0 bases and J gave up 4 bases, with 10 bases separating them. This CDR3 contains 15 residues. CDR3 sequence (DNA): TGTGCCAGCAGCCAAGATAGTCCGGGTTACAATGAGCAGTTCTTC. Translating gives CASSQDSPGYNEQFF.

V usage is TRBV19 and J usage is TRBJ2-3; D is unresolved. Per the germline V gene, CDR1 is LNHDA and CDR2 is SQIVND (reference sequence). The CDR3 sequence is 13 residues long. Trimming left V 7 bases short and J 2 bases short, with 10 bases between. As DNA, the CDR3 is TGTGCCAGTATTCCACTGAACACAGATACGCAGTATTTT. It specifies CASIPLNTDTQYF.

This chain connects TRBV9 to TRBJ2-4; maybe TRBD1 (5 bases). Germline CDR1 SGDLS, CDR2 YYNGEE. V lost 4 bases to trimming and J lost 8 bases, with 13 bases between them. There are 13 residues in the CDR3. As DNA, the CDR3 is TGTGCCAGCAGCCCCCACAGGACGGACATTCAGTACTTC. Translation gives CASSPHRTDIQYF.

This chain uses TRBV5-4 with TRBJ1-3; TRBD1 matches 7 bases. The CDR3 runs 18 residues. V lost 0 bases and J lost 0; bases outside the gene matches: 9. The germline V gene has CDR1 SGHNT and CDR2 YYREEE (reference sequence). The CDR3 nucleotides read TGTGCCAGCAGCTTGGGGGGGGGACAGATGAGCTCTGGAAACACCATATATTTT. Translated, it gives CASSLGGGQMSSGNTIYF.

This chain uses TRBV5-4 with TRBJ2-1; D is ambiguous. V lost 2 bases and J lost 8, with 11 bases in between. The germline gives CDR1 SGHNT, CDR2 YYREEE (reference sequence). The CDR3 extends over 13 amino acids. CDR3 residues: CASSLPEADEQFF. The CDR3 DNA sequence: TGTGCCAGCAGCTTACCCGAGGCCGATGAGCAGTTCTTC.

The chain uses TRBV28 and TRBJ2-1; D tentatively reads TRBD1 or TRBD2 (5 bases each). The ends were cut back, 4 bases at V and 7 bases at J, with 23 bases in the middle. Germline V CDR1 and CDR2: MDHEN, SYDVKM. The CDR3 covers 17 residues. CDR3 in DNA: TGTGCCAGCAGTTCCCAACAGCGGTTCGGGGACGGTAATGAGCAGTTCTTC. Protein product: CASSSQQRFGDGNEQFF. Based on the CDR3 plus reference TRBV28 and TRBJ2-1, the full variable domain is DVKVTQSSRYLVKRTGEKVFLECVQDMDHENMFWYRQDPGLGLRLIYFSYDVKMKEKGDIPEGYSVSREKKERFSLILESASTNQTSMYLCASSSQQRFGDGNEQFFGPGTRLTVL.